The TCR beta chain under discussion was sequenced for a study of blood T cells in healthy people across ages. Across the whole study: About one barcoded beta molecule was captured per two T cells (by template switching).

Germline lookup yields CDR1 SGHRS and CDR2 YFSETQ. The CDR3 spans 16 residues. The V and J ends lost 3 bases and 7 bases, in that order; junction bases with no gene match: 10. Together with a sample-barcoded 5' primer, a J-beta primer mix was included in a second PCR lasting about 7 to 12 cycles. Sequencing of every sample gave 2.5 million or more CDR3-containing paired-end reads. TCRdb reanalysed the 5' RACE reads using MiXCR and keeps one entry per CDR3 protein. The table lists 580,000 or so distinct CDR3 sequences, around 50% of them singletons. With regard to this clonotype: The antigen remains unidentified.

Study conclusions and caveats: What prevented conclusive comparison of naive and antigen-experienced cells was that PBMCs were unsorted. From one million sequenced T cells, diversity estimates were lower bounds.

The J gene is TRBJ1-4, the V gene TRBV5-1; 9 bases are a match to TRBD1. The source material was blood. The receptor comes from a man aged 80 or over in good health. The CDR3 region has the DNA TGCGCCAGCAGCTACTATACAGGGGGCGGTCGTGAAAAACTGTTTTTT. This gives the protein CASSYYTGGGREKLFF.